Listed below are T cell receptor beta chains from one sample, sequenced in a study of T cell responses to AZD1222 COVID-19 vaccine. Assay: immunoSEQ multiplex PCR; the TCRdb copy retains only in-frame clones and omits some. The sample has roughly 120,000 clones, around 86% seen once. This sample comprised peripheral blood, obtained 28 days after the second AZD1222 dose. These receptors all come from an adult who received the AZD1222 COVID-19 vaccine. Both conserved end residues are part of each CDR3. Each record gives: V gene, J gene, D gene, CDR3 length, clone size, CDR3 DNA, CDR3 protein. A D gene is named only where the DNA matches it firmly. The size entry is marked missing in some rows and otherwise reads once, few, many or a size class.

>TRBV4-2|TRBJ1-6|.|15|once
TGTGCCAGCAGCCCTTGGGCAGGGGAGAGGTCACCCCTCCACTTT
CASSPWAGERSPLHF
>TRBV19|TRBJ1-3|TRBD1|16|.
TGTGCCAGTAGTAGACGCAGGGGGATATCTGGAAACACCATATATTTT
CASSRRRGISGNTIYF
>TRBV12-5|TRBJ1-6|TRBD1|16|once
TGTGCTAGTGGCCTCAGGACAGGGGGTTGGGATTCACCCCTCCACTTT
CASGLRTGGWDSPLHF
>TRBV6-5|TRBJ2-3|TRBD2|15|.
TGTGCCAGCAGTTTGCAGCGGGGCGGCACAGATACGCAGTATTTT
CASSLQRGGTDTQYF
>TRBV28|TRBJ2-5|.|13|.
TGTGCCAGCAGTTTAGTCGGGGTAGAGACCCAGTACTTC
CASSLVGVETQYF
>TRBV6-5|TRBJ1-1|TRBD1|14|.
TGTGCCAGCAGACCGGGACAGATGAACACTGAAGCTTTCTTT
CASRPGQMNTEAFF
>TRBV20-1|TRBJ1-5|.|14|once
TGCAGTGCTAGTCGGGGTCGGGGGGGGCAGCCCCAGCATTTT
CSASRGRGGQPQHF
>TRBV6-2/TRBV6-3|TRBJ2-5|.|17|.
TGTGCCAGCAGTACTACGATACAGGCTAGACGGCGGGAGACCCAGTACTTC
CASSTTIQARRRETQYF
>TRBV6-1|TRBJ1-6|.|17|few
TGTGCCAGCAGTGATAGGGTCTTACTCTCCTATAATTCACCCCTCCACTTT
CASSDRVLLSYNSPLHF
>TRBV7-9|TRBJ1-6|.|15|.
TGTGCCAGCGAGCTCGCTTCTGACCGTAATTCACCCCTCCACTTT
CASELASDRNSPLHF
>TRBV3-1/TRBV3-2|TRBJ2-2|.|14|.
TGTGCCAGCACCCAACGGAAGATTTTTGGGGAGCTGTTTTTT
CASTQRKIFGELFF
>TRBV19|TRBJ2-3|.|15|.
TGTGCCAGTAGTATCGGATCAGGGGTGACAGATACGCAGTATTTT
CASSIGSGVTDTQYF
>TRBV7-6|TRBJ2-2|TRBD1|15|.
TGTGCCAGCACGCGACAGGGGGCTGGGACCGGGGAGCTGTTTTTT
CASTRQGAGTGELFF
>TRBV2|TRBJ1-2|.|16|.
TGTGCCAGCAGTGAAGCCGGTAGGGGAGGTAACTATGGCTACACCTTC
CASSEAGRGGNYGYTF
>TRBV6-5|TRBJ2-7|TRBD2|15|.
TGTGCCAGCAGTAATAGCGGGGGGGCCTTGTATGAGCAGTACTTC
CASSNSGGALYEQYF
>TRBV20-1|TRBJ2-5|.|13|.
TGCAGTGCTAGTATGGGACACCTGCTGGCCCAGTACTTC
CSASMGHLLAQYF
>TRBV6-1|TRBJ2-7|TRBD1|16|.
TGTGCCAGCAGTGAATCGGACAGGGCGGGTTGGGACGAGCAGTACTTC
CASSESDRAGWDEQYF